Shown below are 18 T cell receptor beta chains from a single sample sequenced in a study of blood T cells in healthy people across ages. Primed by a sample-barcoded 5' primer and a J-beta primer mix, a second PCR proceeded for about 6 to 11 cycles. TCRdb re-derived calls from the 5' RACE reads in MiXCR, one entry per CDR3 protein. The profile shows about 930,000 distinct CDR3 sequences, just under 30% of them singletons. The sample was also linked to a second study, of T cells of mothers and their children.

Sequencing used blood. These TCRs come from a woman between 40 and 55 years old in good health.

V is TRBV12-3 or TRBV12-4 and J is TRBJ2-3, with a tentative D call TRBD1 (5 bases). Trimming stripped 7 bases from V and 5 bases from J, with 22 bases between. There are 16 residues in the CDR3. CDR3 in DNA: TGTGCCAGCAAAGGTGGGGCCGGAGTGCCCGGAGATACGCAGTATTTT. Protein sequence: CASKGGAGVPGDTQYF.

The CDR3 sequence: CATSRLTGGTNSGANVLTF. The CDR3 DNA is TGTGCCACCAGCAGACTGACAGGGGGTACAAACTCTGGGGCCAACGTCCTGACTTTC. The genes are TRBV15 and TRBJ2-6; 9 nucleotides line up with TRBD1. Germline CDR1 is LNHNV and CDR2 is YYDKDF (reference sequence). V gave up 2 bases and J gave up 0 bases; unmatched junction bases: 8. The CDR3 has 19 residues.

This clonotype was seen a handful of times. The junction does not match germline at one end; this may be a read error. The chain has TRBV12-3 or TRBV12-4 and TRBJ2-5, with unresolved D. The CDR3 runs to 11 residues. The CDR3 sequence: CASSLEETLYF. The CDR3 region has the DNA TGTGCCAGCAGTTTAGAGGAGACCCTGTACTTC.

The J gene is TRBJ1-1, the V gene TRBV7-6; tentatively, D is TRBD1 (5 bases). This CDR3 contains 14 residues. The germline CDR1 and CDR2 sequences are SGHVS and FNYEAQ. V dropped 5 bases and J dropped 6 bases, with 16 bases sitting between them. Here the CDR3 reads CASSLYSTDSEAFF. DNA for the CDR3: TGTGCCAGCAGCCTGTACTCGACAGATTCTGAAGCTTTCTTT.

The genes are TRBV9 and TRBJ2-4; 8 bases map to TRBD1. Germline lookup yields CDR1 SGDLS and CDR2 YYNGEE. The V segment lost 0 bases and the J segment 1 base; nucleotides outside the gene matches: 9. The CDR3 has 18 amino acids. CDR3 sequence reads: CASSVAAGGEYAKNIQYF. CDR3 DNA: TGTGCCAGCAGCGTAGCGGCAGGGGGCGAGTATGCCAAAAACATTCAGTACTTC.

The V gene is TRBV20-1, the J gene TRBJ2-1; 10 bases map to TRBD2. Germline V gene lookup returns CDR1 DFQATT and CDR2 SNEGSKA (reference sequence). This CDR3 comprises 16 residues. V lost 0 bases to trimming and J lost 7 bases; unmatched junction nucleotides: 9. The CDR3 sequence: CSARDPSGGALNEQFF. Here the CDR3 DNA reads TGCAGTGCTAGAGATCCCAGCGGGGGGGCCCTTAATGAGCAGTTCTTC.

This clonotype was seen repeatedly, ten times or more. The V and J genes are TRBV7-2 and TRBJ2-7, with 9 bases lining up with TRBD1. The length of the CDR3 is 16 residues. Losses at the gene ends were 2 bases for V and 1 base for J; bases not matched to a gene: 6. Germline values: CDR1 SGHTA, CDR2 FQGNSA. CDR3 loop: CASSLFGDRVSYEQYF. The CDR3 bases are TGTGCCAGCAGCTTATTCGGGGACAGGGTTTCCTACGAGCAGTACTTC. The variable domain in full, with the rest retrieved from reference TRBV7-2 and TRBJ2-7, is GAGVSQSPSNKVTEKGKDVELRCDPISGHTALYWYRQSLGQGLEFLIYFQGNSAPDKSGLPSDRFSAERTGGSVSTLTIQRTQQEDSAVYLCASSLFGDRVSYEQYFGPGTRLTVT.

Comments on this clonotype: The junction departs from the called germline gene at one end, perhaps through a read error. This chain links TRBV5-4 with TRBJ2-2, with D possibly TRBD2 on 6 matching bases. This CDR3 spans 15 amino acids. Germline CDR1 reads SGHNT; CDR2 reads YYREEE (reference sequence). CDR3 loop: CASSLAGANTGERFF. The CDR3 DNA is TGTGCCAGCAGCTTAGCGGGTGCGAACACCGGGGAGCGGTTTTTT.

There are a few counts of this clonotype. The V call is TRBV20-1, the J call TRBJ2-1; D gene ambiguous. Trimming shortened V by 3 bases and J by 2 bases, and 11 bases separated the two germline ends. Germline V lookup: CDR1 DFQATT, CDR2 SNEGSKA (reference sequence). This CDR3 region has 14 residues. The CDR3 region has the DNA TGCAGTGCTAGTGGAGCAGGAGCCTACAATGAGCAGTTCTTC. Translation: CSASGAGAYNEQFF.

This clonotype was seen more than once but under ten times. The chain couples TRBV19 to TRBJ2-1; possible D gene TRBD1, 6 bases. Germline V gene sequence: CDR1 LNHDA, CDR2 SQIVND (reference sequence). V gave up 9 bases and J gave up 8 bases, with 17 bases separating them. The CDR3 loop spans 13 amino acids. CDR3 sequence reads: CASSLIGGDEQFF. The CDR3 region has the DNA TGTGCCAGCTCACTTATAGGGGGAGATGAGCAGTTCTTC.

The chain joins TRBV24-1 to TRBJ2-3; 7 nucleotides agree with TRBD2. The V gene's germline CDR1 is KGHDR and CDR2 SFDVKD. The V and J ends lost 3 bases and 1 base, in that order; junction bases with no gene match: 3. The CDR3 is 15 residues long. The CDR3: CATSDLAVGTDTQYF. CDR3 coding DNA: TGTGCCACCAGTGATCTAGCGGTCGGCACAGATACGCAGTATTTT.

This clonotype was counted between two and nine times. V gene TRBV11-2 combines with J gene TRBJ2-5, with 9 bases matching TRBD1. Germline CDR1 is SGHAT and CDR2 is FQNNGV. There are 16 residues in the CDR3. V was pared by 6 bases and J by 2 bases, with 10 bases of the junction left unmatched. CDR3 protein: CASRAGTGRIQETQYF. The DNA for the CDR3 is TGTGCCAGCAGGGCCGGGACAGGGAGGATACAAGAGACCCAGTACTTC.

This chain joins TRBV27 and TRBJ2-1; 11 bases agree with TRBD2. Matching the DNA end better, TRBJ2-7 makes the J call doubtful. Germline V gene data show CDR1 as MNHEY and CDR2 as SMNVEV (reference sequence). CDR3 length: 14 residues. The CDR3 coding sequence is TGTGCCAGCGGGGCTAGCGGGGGGTACAATGAGCAGTACTTC. As protein: CASGASGGYNEQYF.

This clonotype was detected only a few times. V and J are TRBV27 and TRBJ2-1, with D possibly being TRBD2 (7 bases). Germline V gene sequence: CDR1 MNHEY, CDR2 SMNVEV (reference sequence). Trimming shortened V by 3 bases and J by 3 bases, and 12 bases separated the two germline ends. The CDR3 totals 15 residues. CDR3 protein: CASSLTGGYYNEQFF. The CDR3 nucleotides read TGTGCCAGCAGTTTGACGGGGGGCTACTACAATGAGCAGTTCTTC.

CDR3: CASSRGTVHNEQFF. CDR3 nucleotides: TGTGCCAGCAGTCGCGGGACAGTTCACAATGAGCAGTTCTTC. The chain links TRBV28 to TRBJ2-1, with D possibly TRBD1 on 7 matching bases. CDR1 and CDR2 (germline): MDHEN, SYDVKM. CDR3 length: 14 residues. V was trimmed by 5 bases and J by 5 bases, leaving 13 bases between them.

The J gene is TRBJ2-1, the V gene TRBV4-1; 13 bases fit TRBD2. Germline lookup yields CDR1 MGHRA and CDR2 YSYEKL. The V segment lost 0 bases and the J segment 4 bases; nucleotides outside the gene matches: 3. CDR3 length: 17 amino acids. The CDR3 protein is CASSQDLGLAGYNEQFF. The CDR3 DNA reads as TGCGCCAGCAGCCAAGATTTGGGACTAGCGGGGTACAATGAGCAGTTCTTC.

This sequence joins TRBV7-9 and TRBJ1-1; D is unresolved. The length of the CDR3 is 15 residues. The V end was cut by 5 bases, the J end by 1 base, with 14 bases between. CDR1 and CDR2 (germline): SEHNR, FQNEAQ (reference sequence). Here the CDR3 reads CASSLPSPWNTEAFF. In DNA, the CDR3 is TGTGCCAGCAGCCTACCGTCCCCGTGGAACACTGAAGCTTTCTTT.

This chain joins TRBV15 and TRBJ2-5; the D is unclear. The CDR3 loop spans 12 amino acids. Trimming pared 4 bases from V and 11 bases from J, leaving 14 bases between. Germline V lookup: CDR1 LNHNV, CDR2 YYDKDF (reference sequence). The CDR3 here is CATSKTYNEQYF. Here the CDR3 DNA reads TGTGCCACCAGCAAGACATACAATGAGCAGTACTTC. Full variable domain (rest looked up from reference TRBV15 and TRBJ2-5): DAMVIQNPRYQVTQFGKPVTLSCSQTLNHNVMYWYQQKSSQAPKLLFHYYDKDFNNEADTPDNFQSRRPNTSFCFLDIRSPGLGDTAMYLCATSKTYNEQYFGPGTRLLVL.